These T cell receptor beta chains were read from a single sample in a study of somatic mutations in cytotoxic T cells in rheumatoid arthritis. Sequencing used immunoSEQ multiplex PCR; TCRdb keeps in-frame clones, though not all of them. Altogether 15,000 to 20,000 clones are present, about 73% being singletons, with the ten largest covering about 19%. Sequenced input: CD8+ T cells sorted from blood. These receptors all come from a woman in her sixties or seventies in good health. The CDR3 runs from the conserved cysteine through the conserved F or W. The D gene is left open where the match is weak. Size tells how often a clone was seen (once, few, many) or the class of an expanded clone, and some rows leave it out.

v_gene,d_gene,abundance,j_gene,CDR3nt,CDR3aa
TRBV7-9,NA,NA,TRBJ1-4,TGTGCCAGCAGCCTGGACGGGTTTAATGAAAAACTGTTTTTT,CASSLDGFNEKLFF
TRBV7-8,TRBD2,once,TRBJ2-1,TGTGCCAGCAGCTTACTGGATATAGCGGGAGGGTCGAACAATGAGCAGTTCTTC,CASSLLDIAGGSNNEQFF
TRBV9,TRBD1,NA,TRBJ2-6,TGTGCCAGCAGCCCCCGGGACAGGGGGCCTGGGGCCAACGTCCTGACTTTC,CASSPRDRGPGANVLTF
TRBV5-4,NA,NA,TRBJ2-7,TGTGCCAGCAGCCCCGACAAGGTTGGATCCTACGAGCAGTACTTC,CASSPDKVGSYEQYF
TRBV11-1,TRBD1,NA,TRBJ2-7,TGTGCCAGCAGCTTCACCGGGACAGCCTTTGAGCAGTACTTC,CASSFTGTAFEQYF
TRBV6-5,NA,NA,TRBJ1-1,TGTGCCAGCAGTGTTTTAGGGGACCCTGAAGCTTTCTTT,CASSVLGDPEAFF
TRBV2,NA,NA,TRBJ1-1,TGTGCCAGTCACTTCATGAACACTGAAGCTTTCTTT,CASHFMNTEAFF
TRBV19,NA,NA,TRBJ1-2,TGTGCCAGTAGTATTTGGGGCGGAAGCACGGGCTACACCTTC,CASSIWGGSTGYTF
TRBV6-5,NA,NA,TRBJ1-3,TGTGCCAGCAGCCTCGGTAATGCTGGAAACACCATATATTTT,CASSLGNAGNTIYF
TRBV5-6,NA,NA,TRBJ2-7,TGTGCCAGCAGCTTGGGTGGGACACCCTCCTACGAGCAGTACTTC,CASSLGGTPSYEQYF
TRBV27,NA,NA,TRBJ1-4,TGTGCCAGCAGTTTCGGTCAGTCGGGTGAAAAACTGTTTTTT,CASSFGQSGEKLFF
TRBV5-1,NA,NA,TRBJ2-4,TGCGCCAGCAGTGTGGGGGTGGGTGCGGACATTCAGTACTTC,CASSVGVGADIQYF
TRBV27,TRBD2,NA,TRBJ2-1,TGTGCCAGCAGTTTCTTATTCCCTAGCGGGGGCACCTCCTACAATGAGCAGTTCTTC,CASSFLFPSGGTSYNEQFF
TRBV27,TRBD1,NA,TRBJ2-2,TGTGCCAGCAGCCGGAAGGGACAGGGGAGCACCGGGGAGCTGTTTTTT,CASSRKGQGSTGELFF
TRBV9,TRBD1,NA,TRBJ2-7,TGTGCCAGCAGCGCGGGACAGGGGGAGCAGTACTTC,CASSAGQGEQYF
TRBV2,TRBD1,once,TRBJ1-5,TGTGCCAGCAGTGAATGGACAGGGTTAAATCAGCCCCAGCATTTT,CASSEWTGLNQPQHF
TRBV27,NA,NA,TRBJ1-2,TGTGCCAGCAGTCCGACAGCTAACTATGGCTACACCTTC,CASSPTANYGYTF
TRBV10-2,TRBD2,NA,TRBJ2-1,TGCGCCAGCAGCGTCTCCCAAGGACTAGCGGGGGCCTCCTACAATGAGCAGTTCTTC,CASSVSQGLAGASYNEQFF
TRBV6-4,NA,NA,TRBJ1-6,TGTGCCAGCAGTGACGGAGGGGTAAATTCACCCCTCCACTTT,CASSDGGVNSPLHF
TRBV27,NA,NA,TRBJ1-1,TGTGCCAGCACGGGCGAAGCGGGGGGCACTGAAGCTTTCTTT,CASTGEAGGTEAFF
TRBV2,NA,few,TRBJ2-7,TGTGCCAGCACGGGCGGGGGCTTCTACGAGCAGTACTTC,CASTGGGFYEQYF
TRBV6-1,NA,once,TRBJ2-3,TGTGCCAGCAGTGAAGGTTTTGGGGGCTCTAGCACAGATACGCAGTATTTT,CASSEGFGGSSTDTQYF
TRBV9,NA,NA,TRBJ1-1,TGTGCCAGCAGCCGGGAGTTGAACACTGAAGCTTTCTTT,CASSRELNTEAFF
TRBV9,NA,NA,TRBJ1-1,TGTGCCAGCAGCGTAGGCGGAGGGGACACTGAAGCTTTCTTT,CASSVGGGDTEAFF
TRBV27,TRBD1,once,TRBJ1-2,TGTGCCAGCAGCTTGTCAGGGGGCCATGGCTACACCTTC,CASSLSGGHGYTF
TRBV6-1,NA,once,TRBJ2-7,TGTGCCAGCAGTGATTGGGACGGCTACGAGCAGTACTTC,CASSDWDGYEQYF
TRBV5-3,TRBD1,NA,TRBJ2-7,TGTGCCAGAAGCTTGGAAGGGGACAGAGACTCCTACGAGCAGTACTTC,CARSLEGDRDSYEQYF
TRBV2,TRBD1,NA,TRBJ1-2,TGTGCCTTCCCCGGGGACAGTACTAACTATGGCTACACCTTC,CAFPGDSTNYGYTF
TRBV6-1,TRBD1,NA,TRBJ2-3,TGTGCCAGCAGTGAAGGACAGGGGGCAGATACGCAGTATTTT,CASSEGQGADTQYF
TRBV19,NA,NA,TRBJ2-7,TGTGCCAGTAGTCTCGGAACAGGGACATTGACCTACGAGCAGTACTTC,CASSLGTGTLTYEQYF
TRBV5-1,TRBD1,NA,TRBJ2-1,TGCGCCAGCAGCTTGGGACAGGGACCAGATGAGCAGTTCTTC,CASSLGQGPDEQFF
TRBV7-6,TRBD2,medium-sized,TRBJ2-2,TGTGCCAGCAGCTTAGGACTAGCGGACAACACCGGGGAGCTGTTTTTT,CASSLGLADNTGELFF
TRBV29-1,NA,NA,TRBJ2-3,TGCAGCGTTGCCGCTTCCGAGAGCACAGATACGCAGTATTTT,CSVAASESTDTQYF
TRBV13,TRBD2,NA,TRBJ2-7,TGTGCCAGCAGCTTAGCGTCCGGGAGGTCGAACTACGAGCAGTACTTC,CASSLASGRSNYEQYF
TRBV29-1,NA,NA,TRBJ1-2,TGCAGCGTTGAAGATGACAGGAGCTATGGCTACACCTTC,CSVEDDRSYGYTF
TRBV7-6,TRBD2,NA,TRBJ2-1,TGTGCCAGCAGCTTAGAACTGCGGGGGGGAAGCGGGAGTTACAATGAGCAGTTCTTC,CASSLELRGGSGSYNEQFF
TRBV9,NA,NA,TRBJ2-7,TGTGCCAGCAGCGTAGAGCCAGGCCCGATCTACGAGCAGTACTTC,CASSVEPGPIYEQYF
TRBV25-1,NA,NA,TRBJ2-1,TGTGCCAGCAGTGAGTGGGGATACAATGAGCAGTTCTTC,CASSEWGYNEQFF
TRBV30,NA,few,TRBJ1-2,TGTGCCTGGAGTGTACTAACAGCTGGTGGCTACACCTTC,CAWSVLTAGGYTF
TRBV9,NA,medium-sized,TRBJ1-5,TGTGCCAGCAGCCTAGATGACCGCTGGAATCAGCCCCAGCATTTT,CASSLDDRWNQPQHF
TRBV10-3,NA,NA,TRBJ1-1,TGTGCCATCAGGGGGGACGGTGAAGCTTTCTTT,CAIRGDGEAFF
TRBV27,NA,NA,TRBJ1-5,TGTGCCAGCAGGAGGGGTGGAGGGAACAGCAATCAGCCCCAGCATTTT,CASRRGGGNSNQPQHF
TRBV5-1,TRBD2,NA,TRBJ2-2,TGCGCCAGCAGCTTGGCGACTAGCGGGGGGACAAACACCGGGGAGCTGTTTTTT,CASSLATSGGTNTGELFF
TRBV30,TRBD1,NA,TRBJ2-3,TGTGCCTGGACTGAGGGGGCAGGCGATACGCAGTATTTT,CAWTEGAGDTQYF
TRBV9,TRBD1,NA,TRBJ2-1,TGTGCCAGCAGCGTCCAGGGGGCGCTCGATGAGCAGTTCTTC,CASSVQGALDEQFF
TRBV9,TRBD1,NA,TRBJ2-1,TGTGCCAGCACCCCAGGCGTGACAGGGGGCTACAATGAGCAGTTCTTC,CASTPGVTGGYNEQFF
TRBV4-1,TRBD2,NA,TRBJ2-2,TGCGCCAGCAGCCCTCTGAATAGCGGGAGGATTCAGGGAACCGGGGAGCTGTTTTTT,CASSPLNSGRIQGTGELFF
TRBV4-1,TRBD1,NA,TRBJ1-5,TGCGCCAGCAGCCCTGGGACAGGCCCTAGCAATCAGCCCCAGCATTTT,CASSPGTGPSNQPQHF
TRBV12-5,NA,few,TRBJ1-2,TGTGCTAGTAGCCCGGGCACCCTCTATGGCTACACCTTC,CASSPGTLYGYTF
TRBV6-5,NA,NA,TRBJ1-4,TGTGCCAGCAGTTGGGGTCCTAATGAAAAACTGTTTTTT,CASSWGPNEKLFF
TRBV7-9,NA,few,TRBJ1-1,TGTGCCAGCAGCTCGCCGGGGAACACTGAAGCTTTCTTT,CASSSPGNTEAFF
TRBV7-2,NA,NA,TRBJ2-5,TGTGCCAGCAGTCGCATCAGGGGACAAGAGACCCAGTACTTC,CASSRIRGQETQYF
TRBV10-3,NA,NA,TRBJ1-2,TGTGCCATCAGGGACCTAGAGGGCTACACCTTC,CAIRDLEGYTF
TRBV4-2,TRBD1,NA,TRBJ2-7,TGTGCCAGCAGCCAAGATCGCGAGACAGGGGGCTACGAGCAGTACTTC,CASSQDRETGGYEQYF
TRBV14,TRBD2,NA,TRBJ2-7,TGTGCCAGCAGCCAAGCGGGGGGTCGCTACGAGCAGTACTTC,CASSQAGGRYEQYF
TRBV27,TRBD1,NA,TRBJ2-7,TGTGCCAGCAGTTTATGGACAGGCAGGGGCGAGCAGTACTTC,CASSLWTGRGEQYF
TRBV27,NA,few,TRBJ1-1,TGTGCCAGCAGACCCCTGGGAGGGGGAGGTGAAGCTTTCTTT,CASRPLGGGGEAFF
TRBV30,NA,NA,TRBJ1-1,TGTGCCTGGAGTGTAATCACTGAAGCTTTCTTT,CAWSVITEAFF